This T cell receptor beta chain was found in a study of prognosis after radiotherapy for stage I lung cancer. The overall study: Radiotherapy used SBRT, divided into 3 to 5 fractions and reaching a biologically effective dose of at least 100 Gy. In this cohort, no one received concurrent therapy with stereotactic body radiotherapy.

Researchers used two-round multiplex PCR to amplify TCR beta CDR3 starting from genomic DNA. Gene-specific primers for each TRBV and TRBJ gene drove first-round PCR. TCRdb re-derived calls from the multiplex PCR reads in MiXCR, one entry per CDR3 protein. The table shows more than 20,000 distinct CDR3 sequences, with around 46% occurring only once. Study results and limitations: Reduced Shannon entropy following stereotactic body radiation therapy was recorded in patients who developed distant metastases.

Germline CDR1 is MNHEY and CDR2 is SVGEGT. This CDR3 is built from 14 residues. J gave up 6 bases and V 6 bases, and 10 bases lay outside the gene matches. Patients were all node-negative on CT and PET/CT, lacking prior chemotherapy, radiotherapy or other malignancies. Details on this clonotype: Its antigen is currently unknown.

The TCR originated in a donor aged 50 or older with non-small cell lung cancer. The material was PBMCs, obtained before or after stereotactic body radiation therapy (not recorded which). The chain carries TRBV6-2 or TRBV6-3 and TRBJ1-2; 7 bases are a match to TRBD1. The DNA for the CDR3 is TGTGCCAGCAGCCCCGACAGGGTTAGGGATGGCTACACCTTC. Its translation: CASSPDRVRDGYTF.